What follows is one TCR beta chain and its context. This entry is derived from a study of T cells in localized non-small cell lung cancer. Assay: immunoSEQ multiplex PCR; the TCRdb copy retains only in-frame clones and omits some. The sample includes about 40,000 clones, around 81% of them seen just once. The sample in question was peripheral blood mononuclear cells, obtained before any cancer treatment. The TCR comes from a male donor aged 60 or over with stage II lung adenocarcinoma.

The CDR3 DNA sequence: TGTGCCAGCAGCTTACCTTCAATGTTGTCGGTGAACACTGAAGCTTTCTTT. Translated, it gives CASSLPSMLSVNTEAFF. V and J are TRBV7-9 and TRBJ1-1; D is unresolved. This CDR3 is built from 17 residues. Germline values: CDR1 SEHNR, CDR2 FQNEAQ (reference sequence). The germline V and J ends were trimmed by 2 bases and 0 bases, with 16 bases remaining between them.